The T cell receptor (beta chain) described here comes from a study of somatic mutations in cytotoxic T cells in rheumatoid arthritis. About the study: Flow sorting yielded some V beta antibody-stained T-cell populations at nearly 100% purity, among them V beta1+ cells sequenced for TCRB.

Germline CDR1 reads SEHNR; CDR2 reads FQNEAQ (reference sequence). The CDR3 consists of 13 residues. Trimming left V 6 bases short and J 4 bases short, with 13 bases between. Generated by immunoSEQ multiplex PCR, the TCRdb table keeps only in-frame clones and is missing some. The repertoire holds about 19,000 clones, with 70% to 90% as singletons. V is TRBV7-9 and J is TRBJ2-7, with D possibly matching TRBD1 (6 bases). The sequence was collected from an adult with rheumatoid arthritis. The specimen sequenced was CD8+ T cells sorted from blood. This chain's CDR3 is CASSTNREYEQYF. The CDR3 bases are TGTGCCAGCAGTACGAACAGGGAATACGAGCAGTACTTC.